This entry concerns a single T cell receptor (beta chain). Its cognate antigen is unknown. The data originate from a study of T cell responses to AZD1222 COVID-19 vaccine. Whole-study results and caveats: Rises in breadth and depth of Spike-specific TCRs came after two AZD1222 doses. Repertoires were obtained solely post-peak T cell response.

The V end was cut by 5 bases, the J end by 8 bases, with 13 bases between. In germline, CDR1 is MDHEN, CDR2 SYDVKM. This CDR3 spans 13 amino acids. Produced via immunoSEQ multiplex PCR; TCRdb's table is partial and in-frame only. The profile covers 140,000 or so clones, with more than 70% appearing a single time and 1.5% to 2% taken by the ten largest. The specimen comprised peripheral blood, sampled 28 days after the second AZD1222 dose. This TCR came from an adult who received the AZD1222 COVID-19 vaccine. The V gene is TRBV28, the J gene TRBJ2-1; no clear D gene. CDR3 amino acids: CASSPLLTDEQFF. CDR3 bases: TGTGCCAGCAGTCCGCTTTTAACGGATGAGCAGTTCTTC.